This entry lists 30 T cell receptor beta chains sequenced from one sample in a study of blood T cell repertoires in COVID-19. TCRdb's table, derived via immunoSEQ multiplex PCR, lists solely in-frame clones and lacks some. Altogether about 170,000 clones are present, approximately 84% being singletons, with the ten largest covering about 2.7%. Sequenced input: peripheral blood. These TCRs come from a woman older than 75 with COVID-19, enrolled during active disease.

The chain carries TRBV4-1 and TRBJ2-6, with TRBD2 matching 10 bases. The CDR3 runs to 19 residues. CDR1 and CDR2 from the germline V gene are MGHRA and YSYEKL. J gave up 0 bases and V 4 bases, and 9 bases lay outside the gene matches. Written as DNA, the CDR3 is TGCGCCAGCAGCCCTTGGACTAGCGGCAGTATCTCTGGGGCCAACGTCCTGACTTTC. The encoded protein is CASSPWTSGSISGANVLTF.

The V call is TRBV7-2, the J call TRBJ1-3; no definite D call. The V end was cut by 5 bases, the J end by 1 base, with 12 bases between. The CDR3 spans 15 residues. Per germline, CDR1 SGHTA and CDR2 FQGNSA. CDR3 DNA sequence: TGTGCCAGCAGCATGGAGGGCTTGTCTGGAAACACCATATATTTT. The encoded protein is CASSMEGLSGNTIYF.

CDR3 sequence reads: CASGTGAGNTIYF. For the CDR3, the DNA is TGTGCCAGCGGGACAGGGGCTGGAAACACCATATATTTT. V is TRBV7-8 and J is TRBJ1-3, with TRBD1 matching over 10 bases. The germline V gene encodes CDR1 SGHVS and CDR2 FQNEAQ. V was clipped by 8 bases and J by 2 bases; unmatched bases: 0. CDR3 size: 13 residues.

The chain carries TRBV21-1 and TRBJ1-1. TRBV21-1 is a pseudogene. The length of the CDR3 is 12 residues. The CDR3 DNA follows: TGTGCCAGCAGCAAAGAGCGGCCGTGGGCTTTCTTT. It translates to CASSKERPWAFF.

The chain employs TRBV6-5 and TRBJ2-7; maybe TRBD1 (6 bases). Germline CDR1 and CDR2: MNHEY and SVGAGI. V dropped 5 bases and J dropped 3 bases, with 11 bases sitting between them. The CDR3 extends over 13 amino acids. CDR3 sequence (DNA): TGTGCCAGCAGTAAACAGGGTGTCTACGAGCAGTACTTC. Amino acids: CASSKQGVYEQYF.

The V call is TRBV5-5, the J call TRBJ2-7, with TRBD1 matching over 12 bases. J lost 6 bases, V lost 1 base, and 8 bases had no gene match. This CDR3 has 16 amino acids. Germline CDR1 and CDR2: SGHKS and YYEKEE (reference sequence). The DNA of the CDR3 is TGTGCCAGCAGCTTGAAGACCGGGACAGGGGGCGGCGAGCAGTACTTC. Its translation: CASSLKTGTGGGEQYF.

This chain connects TRBV27 to TRBJ1-2; TRBD1 might be the D (6 bases). The CDR3 consists of 13 residues. The V end lost 7 bases, the J end lost 2 bases, and 11 bases lay between the germline ends. Germline-derived CDR1 and CDR2 are MNHEY and SMNVEV (reference sequence). In DNA form, the CDR3 reads TGTGCCAGCAAAAGGCAGGGGAACTATGGCTACACCTTC. Translating it yields CASKRQGNYGYTF.

This sequence joins TRBV6-5 and TRBJ2-7; 7 bases agree with TRBD1. The V gene's germline CDR1 is MNHEY and CDR2 SVGAGI. The CDR3 consists of 14 residues. V gave up 2 bases and J gave up 3 bases; unmatched junction bases: 4. The CDR3, as DNA: TGTGCCAGCAGTTACCGGGGACAGTTCTACGAGCAGTACTTC. Its translation is CASSYRGQFYEQYF.

The chain is built from TRBV15 and TRBJ1-3, with a tentative D call TRBD1 (5 bases). This CDR3 has 15 residues. The V end was cut by 0 bases, the J end by 1 base, with 7 bases between. Looked up from germline, CDR1 is LNHNV and CDR2 is YYDKDF (reference sequence). CDR3 in amino acids: CATSRDSGSGNTIYF. The CDR3 DNA is TGTGCCACCAGCAGAGATTCAGGGTCTGGAAACACCATATATTTT.

The chain is built from TRBV7-9 and TRBJ1-1; the D is unclear. CDR3 length: 13 residues. CDR1 and CDR2 from the germline V gene are SEHNR and FQNEAQ (reference sequence). V was shortened by 1 base and J by 4 bases, with 7 bases between the two germline ends. The CDR3 nucleotides are TGTGCCAGCAGCTTAGGGGGAGGCACTGAAGCTTTCTTT. Encoded protein: CASSLGGGTEAFF.

The CDR3 bases are TGTGCCAGCTCACTGACAGTTGACAACACTGAAGCTTTCTTT. This gives the protein CASSLTVDNTEAFF. This chain connects TRBV18 to TRBJ1-1, with D possibly TRBD1 on 5 matching bases. This CDR3 is 14 amino acids long. With 4 bases removed from V and 2 bases from J, the gap between germline ends came to 11 bases. Germline-derived CDR1 and CDR2 are KGHSH and LQKENI.

This chain joins TRBV5-6 and TRBJ1-2; 9 bases are a match to TRBD1. With 5 bases clipped from V and 4 bases from J, the junction kept 3 bases outside the gene matches. Germline CDR1 SGHDT, CDR2 YYEEEE. This CDR3 contains 13 residues. CDR3 bases: TGTGCCAGCAGGACAGGGGGAACCTATGGCTACACCTTC. Protein sequence: CASRTGGTYGYTF.

V and J are TRBV10-3 and TRBJ2-7, with a weak D call TRBD2 (6 bases). V was clipped by 7 bases and J by 2 bases, with 12 bases between them. This CDR3 is built from 13 residues. Germline CDR1 reads ENHRY; CDR2 reads SYGVKD. The CDR3 region has the DNA TGTGCCATCAATCCAGGCGGGGCCTACGAGCAGTACTTC. Its translation is CAINPGGAYEQYF.

V gene TRBV29-1 combines with J gene TRBJ1-2; TRBD1 aligns across 9 bases. The CDR3 length is 14 residues. Germline V CDR1 and CDR2: SQVTM, ANQGSEA. Trimming removed 6 bases from V and 6 bases from J; junction bases left unmatched: 11. CDR3 bases: TGCAGCGTAAAAACCGGCGGGACAGGGCATGGCTACACCTTC. Translation gives CSVKTGGTGHGYTF.

This chain uses TRBV27 with TRBJ2-2; the match to TRBD1 covers 8 bases. J lost 1 base, V lost 11 bases, and 9 bases had no gene match. Germline assignment: CDR1 MNHEY and CDR2 SMNVEV (reference sequence). CDR3 length equals 15 residues. CDR3 nucleotides: TGTGCCTCACGCCCAGGGACAGGGAACACCGGGGAGCTGTTTTTT. Translating it yields CASRPGTGNTGELFF.

V gene TRBV18 combines with J gene TRBJ1-3; D may be TRBD1 (6 bases). Trimming left V 2 bases short and J 0 bases short, with 17 bases between. CDR3 length equals 18 residues. Germline V gene data show CDR1 as KGHSH and CDR2 as LQKENI. The CDR3 spells CASSPISRGATSGNTIYF. CDR3 coding DNA: TGTGCCAGCTCACCAATTAGCCGGGGGGCGACCTCTGGAAACACCATATATTTT.

The chain carries TRBV19 and TRBJ1-6; D is uncertain. Germline V gives CDR1 LNHDA, CDR2 SQIVND (reference sequence). CDR3 length equals 13 residues. V lost 3 bases to trimming and J lost 6 bases, with 6 bases between them. CDR3 sequence: CASSIGVNSPLHF. The CDR3 bases are TGTGCCAGTAGTATCGGGGTTAATTCACCCCTCCACTTT.

The V gene is TRBV9, the J gene TRBJ2-3; 10 positions agree with TRBD1. This CDR3 region has 17 residues. V lost 2 bases and J lost 3; bases outside the gene matches: 9. Germline-derived CDR1 and CDR2 are SGDLS and YYNGEE. CDR3 region: CASSVGRTGGGTDTQYF. CDR3 nucleotides: TGTGCCAGCAGCGTGGGGAGGACAGGGGGAGGTACAGATACGCAGTATTTT.

The rearrangement links TRBV2 to TRBJ2-4; TRBD1 matches 9 bases. CDR3 length: 15 residues. V gave up 3 bases and J gave up 9 bases; unmatched junction bases: 9. Germline values: CDR1 SNHLY, CDR2 FYNNEI. The CDR3 spells CASSDGVRQGGIQYF. CDR3 bases: TGTGCCAGCAGTGATGGCGTCCGACAGGGGGGCATTCAGTACTTC.

The V call is TRBV3-1 (or the pseudogene TRBV3-2), the J call TRBJ2-1; 13 nucleotides align to TRBD2. Trimming took 1 base from V and 4 from J; bases not matched to a gene: 7. CDR3 length equals 18 residues. Germline lookup yields CDR1 LGHDT and CDR2 YNNKEL (reference sequence). CDR3: CASSQVPGLAGTYNEQFF. CDR3 nucleotide sequence: TGTGCCAGCAGCCAAGTCCCGGGACTAGCGGGGACGTACAATGAGCAGTTCTTC.

The V call is TRBV9, the J call TRBJ1-4; D is ambiguous. Germline CDR1 and CDR2: SGDLS and YYNGEE. The V end was cut by 1 base, the J end by 8 bases, with 12 bases between. This CDR3 comprises 14 residues. This CDR3 reads CASSVLPGGEKLFF. CDR3 nucleotides: TGTGCCAGCAGCGTACTCCCGGGTGGAGAAAAACTGTTTTTT.

The chain is built from TRBV5-4 and TRBJ2-1; 7 bases agree with TRBD1. This CDR3 region has 15 residues. Germline CDR1 is SGHNT and CDR2 is YYREEE (reference sequence). The J segment lost 2 bases and the V segment lost 0 bases, leaving 2 bases of the junction unmatched. This CDR3 is CASSLGQGAYNEQFF. The CDR3 coding sequence is TGTGCCAGCAGCTTGGGACAGGGCGCCTACAATGAGCAGTTCTTC.

The V call is TRBV5-1, the J call TRBJ2-7; D remains unclear. CDR3 length: 14 amino acids. From germline, CDR1 is SGHRS and CDR2 YFSETQ. The ends were cut back, 2 bases at V and 3 bases at J, with 12 bases in the middle. The CDR3, as DNA: TGCGCCAGCAGCTTATTCGGAGTAGACTACGAGCAGTACTTC. This gives the protein CASSLFGVDYEQYF.

This chain's CDR3 is CSVDSSGLYNEQFF. DNA of the CDR3: TGCAGCGTTGATTCTAGCGGGTTGTACAATGAGCAGTTCTTC. The chain links TRBV29-1 to TRBJ2-1, with TRBD2 identical over 8 bases. Trimming at V came to 3 bases and at J to 4 bases, leaving 5 bases not matched to a gene. CDR1 is SQVTM, CDR2 ANQGSEA, per germline. The CDR3 contains 14 residues.

The chain combines TRBV7-8 with TRBJ2-2; 7 bases align to TRBD1. CDR1 is SGHVS and CDR2 is FQNEAQ in the germline V gene. This CDR3 contains 18 residues. Trimming took 1 base from V and 1 from J; bases not matched to a gene: 9. The CDR3 nucleotides are TGTGCCAGCAGCTTAGGGGACAGACCCAGACAGAACACCGGGGAGCTGTTTTTT. Protein: CASSLGDRPRQNTGELFF.

The V and J genes are TRBV6-5 and TRBJ2-3; 8 bases are a match to TRBD2. This CDR3 is built from 16 residues. Germline-derived CDR1 and CDR2 are MNHEY and SVGAGI. Losses at the gene ends were 2 bases for V and 4 bases for J; bases not matched to a gene: 8. CDR3 DNA sequence: TGTGCCAGCAGTTACGGCGGGGGGTACGTCGCAGATACGCAGTATTTT. Protein: CASSYGGGYVADTQYF.

The count of this clone is one. The chain uses TRBV18 and TRBJ2-7; the D is unclear. The CDR3 contains 12 residues. V was pared by 3 bases and J by 2 bases, with 5 bases between. From germline, CDR1 is KGHSH and CDR2 LQKENI. CDR3 in amino acids: CASSPSAYEQYF. The DNA for the CDR3 is TGTGCCAGCTCACCCTCAGCCTACGAGCAGTACTTC.

This chain connects TRBV7-8 to TRBJ2-1, with a weak D call TRBD1 (5 bases). V lost 2 bases to trimming and J lost 4 bases, with 9 bases between them. CDR1 is SGHVS and CDR2 is FQNEAQ in the germline V gene. The CDR3 is 14 amino acids. CDR3 in amino acids: CASSLWQGYNEQFF. The CDR3, as DNA: TGTGCCAGCAGCTTATGGCAGGGTTACAATGAGCAGTTCTTC.

The chain couples TRBV11-3 to TRBJ2-3, with 7 positions matching TRBD1. Trimming at V came to 5 bases and at J to 7 bases, leaving 12 bases not matched to a gene. The CDR3 runs to 15 residues. The germline V gene has CDR1 SGHNT and CDR2 YENEEA. Here the CDR3 reads CASSTGTVLPYTQYF. CDR3 DNA: TGTGCCAGCAGCACCGGGACAGTCTTGCCCTATACGCAGTATTTT.

The V gene is TRBV7-3, the J gene TRBJ2-3, with 8 bases aligning to TRBD2. Losses at the gene ends were 6 bases for V and 2 bases for J; bases not matched to a gene: 10. There are 16 residues in the CDR3. Looked up from germline, CDR1 is SGHTA and CDR2 is FQGTGA. The CDR3 protein is CASSKSPGGPTDTQYF. DNA for the CDR3: TGTGCCAGCAGTAAGAGTCCGGGGGGGCCCACAGATACGCAGTATTTT.